The following is a T cell receptor (beta chain) sequence with its context. The sample comes from a study of blood T cell repertoires in COVID-19. Study-wide background: Samples came from the United States, Italy and Spain, spanning acute and convalescent COVID-19.

In the authors' methods: Nucleated cell counts were estimated from reference gene primer amplification. Here immunoSEQ multiplex PCR was the method, and the copy in TCRdb shows in-frame clones only, minus some. Clonal size and the V and J genes are those of that table, whereas D and trimming came from the DNA. The data hold roughly 52,000 clones, with 70% to 85% observed a single time. Trimming took 3 bases from V and 5 from J, leaving 10 bases between them. Per the germline V gene, CDR1 is KGHSH and CDR2 is LQKENI. This CDR3 has 13 residues. The receptor's source is a man older than 75 with COVID-19, enrolled during active disease. The V call is TRBV18, the J call TRBJ2-5, with a tentative D call TRBD1 (6 bases). Sequenced: peripheral blood. This CDR3 reads CASSPGAGETQYF. The CDR3 DNA reads TGTGCCAGCTCACCGGGGGCCGGGGAGACCCAGTACTTC.